Listed here are 4 T cell receptor beta chains from one sample, sequenced in a study of siplizumab effects on memory and regulatory T cells. Data came from immunoSEQ multiplex PCR; TCRdb stores just in-frame clones and leaves some out. The sample contains approximately 100,000 clones, less than 95% of which appear only once. The sample taken for sequencing was Tregs sorted from blood. These receptors were obtained from a human donor in good health.

This rearrangement joins TRBV30 to TRBJ2-1; D is perhaps TRBD1 (5 bases). Trimming stripped 0 bases from V and 6 bases from J, with 15 bases between. Germline V gene lookup returns CDR1 GTSNPN and CDR2 SVGIG (reference sequence). This CDR3 spans 15 amino acids. CDR3 sequence (DNA): TGTGCCTGGAGTGTAAGGGCAGGGTCGGCCAATGAGCAGTTCTTC. It translates to CAWSVRAGSANEQFF.

V gene TRBV30 combines with J gene TRBJ1-2; no definite D call. The germline V and J ends were trimmed by 3 bases and 2 bases, with 7 bases remaining between them. The CDR3 length is 12 residues. Germline CDR1 and CDR2: GTSNPN and SVGIG (reference sequence). CDR3: CAWSIGNYGYTF. The CDR3 DNA is TGTGCCTGGAGCATAGGGAACTATGGCTACACCTTC.

The J gene is TRBJ2-1, the V gene TRBV5-1; D perhaps matches TRBD2 (6 bases). Trimming took off 3 bases at V and 2 bases at J, with 12 bases between the two ends. The CDR3 contains 15 residues. The germline gives CDR1 SGHRS, CDR2 YFSETQ. The CDR3 nucleotides read TGCGCCAGCAGCTCCCGGGGGTACCCCTACAATGAGCAGTTCTTC. It yields the protein CASSSRGYPYNEQFF.

This chain links TRBV5-6 with TRBJ1-1; possibly TRBD1 for D (5 bases). The CDR3 contains 15 residues. V lost 2 bases and J lost 0, with 11 bases in between. CDR1 is SGHDT, CDR2 YYEEEE, per germline. The CDR3 protein is CASSFGGLVNTEAFF. The CDR3 DNA sequence: TGTGCCAGCAGCTTCGGGGGTTTGGTGAACACTGAAGCTTTCTTT.